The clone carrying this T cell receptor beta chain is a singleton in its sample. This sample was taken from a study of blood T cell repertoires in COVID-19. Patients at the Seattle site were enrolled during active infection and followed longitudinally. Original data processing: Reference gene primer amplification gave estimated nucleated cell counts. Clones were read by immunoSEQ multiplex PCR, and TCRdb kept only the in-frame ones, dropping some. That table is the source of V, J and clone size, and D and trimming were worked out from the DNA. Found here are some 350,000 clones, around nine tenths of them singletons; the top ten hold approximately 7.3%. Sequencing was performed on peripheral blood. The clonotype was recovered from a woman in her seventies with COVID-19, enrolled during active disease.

The CDR3 DNA reads as TGCAGCGTTGCCCGTTTCGGGACTGAAGCTTTCTTT. Its translation: CSVARFGTEAFF. The V gene is TRBV29-1, the J gene TRBJ1-1; D unresolved. The V end was cut by 4 bases, the J end by 5 bases, with 11 bases between. The germline gives CDR1 SQVTM, CDR2 ANQGSEA. The CDR3 runs to 12 residues.